Listed here is a single T cell receptor beta chain. This entry belongs to a study of shared clonotypes between healthy human individuals. Profiling relied on immunoSEQ multiplex PCR, and the TCRdb table lists in-frame clones only, not all of them. This repertoire shows approximately 2.4 million clones, around 95% found once; its top ten account for roughly 0.13%. The CDR3 has 15 residues. The germline V gene has CDR1 MNHNS and CDR2 SASEGT. Trimming pared 5 bases from V and 3 bases from J, leaving 17 bases between. The chain employs TRBV6-1 and TRBJ2-7; tentatively, D is TRBD2 (6 bases). The specimen sequenced was naive CD4+ T cells sorted from blood. Subset in this sample: CD45RA+ positively selected. This receptor was identified in a man between 18 and 35 years old in good health. The chain's CDR3 is CASSSLGLSGYEQYF. In DNA, the CDR3 is TGTGCCAGCAGTTCCCTAGGACTATCGGGCTACGAGCAGTACTTC.